The TCR beta chain described here comes from a study of cytomegalovirus exposure and HLA in healthy donors. Study overall: Approximately 77 million unique TCRs from HLA-typed donors were held in an early release of data. General study findings and limits: Whilst most TCR sequences proved rare, a subset of public TCRs occurred across many donors. The authors enumerated roughly 180 TCR beta chains as linked to cytomegalovirus.

The germline gives CDR1 SGDLS, CDR2 YYNGEE. The CDR3 contains 14 residues. V dropped 4 bases and J dropped 8 bases, with 15 bases sitting between them. The PCR ran on 60 Vbeta and 13 Jbeta primers. TCRdb keeps only in-frame clones here, not all; method: immunoSEQ multiplex PCR. The sample carries 120,000 or so clones, 65% to 90% recorded once. A note on this clone: The target antigen is unknown.

The source of this sequence is a middle-aged woman in good health and CMV-seronegative. Sequenced material: PBMCs. The chain employs TRBV9 and TRBJ1-4; the D gene is possibly TRBD1 (6 bases). The CDR3 here is CASSLTGIGEKLFF. DNA for the CDR3: TGTGCCAGCAGCTTAACAGGGATCGGCGAAAAACTGTTTTTT. The full variable domain, completed using reference TRBV9 and TRBJ1-4, is DSGVTQTPKHLITATGQRVTLRCSPRSGDLSVYWYQQSLDQGLQFLIQYYNGEERAKGNILERFSAQQFPDLHSELNLSSLELGDSALYFCASSLTGIGEKLFFGSGTQLSVL.